One T cell receptor beta chain is described in this entry. Sequencing was performed with immunoSEQ multiplex PCR; in TCRdb, only in-frame clones are kept and a portion is missing. The repertoire holds approximately 300,000 clones, with 86% as singletons. The ends were cut back, 4 bases at V and 4 bases at J, with 7 bases in the middle. CDR1 and CDR2 from the germline V gene are MDHEN and SYDVKM. This CDR3 has 12 amino acids. The sample comes from a study of blood T cell repertoires in COVID-19. Study-level background: PBMCs, B-cell-depleted T cells, or T cells provided the cDNA or gDNA that made up the material.

The rearrangement uses TRBV28 and TRBJ1-2; D uncertain. This TCR was sampled from a woman aged 45-60 years with acute or convalescent COVID-19. Input material: peripheral blood. For the CDR3, the DNA is TGTGCCAGCAGTTGGCGGGCCTATGGCTACACCTTC. It encodes CASSWRAYGYTF.